The present TCR beta chain was sequenced within a study of shared clonotypes between healthy human individuals. As processed by the authors: ImmunoSEQ supplied junction-only sequences lacking quality scores, so filtering was different. Repertoires were generated with immunoSEQ multiplex PCR, while TCRdb's copy carries only in-frame clones and drops some. V and J calls and clone size are copied from that table; D and trimming were computed from the DNA. The profile shows hundreds of thousands of clones, roughly 80% of them singletons. Germline-derived CDR1 and CDR2 are SQVTM and ANQGSEA. The CDR3 has 11 residues. V was pared by 7 bases and J by 3 bases, with 7 bases between. All donors qualified as healthy HIV-negative adults and had experienced no recent acute infections or vaccinations. About 100 million PBMCs were counted before genomic DNA extraction.

This rearrangement joins TRBV29-1 to TRBJ2-1; D gene ambiguous. Sequenced sample: PBMCs. This TCR was recovered from a woman in her forties in good health. Some clones in this sample may be carry-over from other donors' samples. The CDR3 bases are TGCAGCGCCTACAGCTACAATGAGCAGTTCTTC. Translation gives CSAYSYNEQFF.